In this sample, the clone carrying this TCR beta chain turned up many times. Antigen specificity is unknown. The CDR3 has 19 amino acids. Trimming removed 3 bases from V and 2 bases from J; junction bases left unmatched: 16. Two oligonucleotides, mixed equimolar, formed the beta constant-region primer covering TRBC1 and TRBC2. Ligated cDNA was amplified by four rounds of PCR with nested alpha and beta constant-region primers and SP2. In TCRdb, the UMI-ligation and nested PCR reads were re-called with MiXCR into one record per CDR3 protein. This sample has roughly 100,000 distinct CDR3 sequences, with roughly 15% found just once. The data were taken from a study of naive and memory T cell subsets. Whole-study findings and limits: From naive to CM, EM and EMRA, diversity decreased and Gini increased. Naive repertoires, especially CD8, held a few larger clonotypes, possibly memory cells re-expressing CD45RA.

This TCR was sampled from a human donor in good health. The chain links TRBV12-3 or TRBV12-4 to TRBJ2-3; 8 bases fit TRBD2. The sequencing sample was made of naive CD8+ T cells from blood. This CDR3 reads CASSFAGRETGLATDTQYF. CDR3 bases: TGTGCCAGCAGTTTTGCCGGGAGGGAAACAGGTTTAGCCACAGATACGCAGTATTTT.